Many counts were recorded for the clone carrying this TCR beta chain. Amplification of TCR beta CDR3 regions was performed using RNA transcripts as template. The HTBI set primed first-round TCR CDR3 RT-PCR. TCRdb independently ran MiXCR on the multiplex PCR reads; one entry per CDR3 protein. The data hold around 440,000 distinct CDR3 sequences, with 15% to 19% observed a single time. The data were taken from a study of T cells in Graves' hyperthyroidism and ophthalmopathy. CDR1 is SGHRS and CDR2 is YFSETQ in the germline V gene. This CDR3 spans 13 amino acids. Trimming shortened V by 3 bases and J by 7 bases, and 11 bases separated the two germline ends.

The clonotype comes from a woman under 30 with Graves' hyperthyroidism. The source material was blood. The V and J genes are TRBV5-1 and TRBJ2-1; D is undetermined. CDR3 DNA sequence: TGCGCCAGCAGCTCGGTCCTAGAAAATGAGCAGTTCTTC. Amino acids: CASSSVLENEQFF.